These 9 T cell receptor beta chains came from one sample sequenced in a study of T cell responses to AZD1222 COVID-19 vaccine. Produced via immunoSEQ multiplex PCR; TCRdb's table is partial and in-frame only. Here the sample spans 65,000 or so clones, 84% being singletons. The sample consisted of peripheral blood, taken on day 0 of AZD1222 vaccination. All receptors come from an adult in good health.

This clone is a singleton in its sample. The chain employs TRBV10-3 and TRBJ1-2; 10 positions agree with TRBD1. CDR3 size: 13 residues. Germline CDR1 reads ENHRY; CDR2 reads SYGVKD. Germline trimming cut 6 bases from V and 6 bases from J; bases unmatched to any gene: 4. CDR3 sequence: CAISDRGPDGYTF. For the CDR3, the DNA is TGTGCCATCAGCGACAGGGGGCCGGATGGCTACACCTTC.

Points on this clone: At one end, the junction sequence differs from germline, possibly due to a read error. The chain links TRBV30 to TRBJ1-6, with D perhaps TRBD1 (6 bases). The CDR3 contains 8 residues. Germline loops: CDR1 GTSNPN, CDR2 SVGIG (reference sequence). The CDR3: CAWSKGGF. The CDR3 DNA reads as TGTGCCTGGAGTAAAGGGGGTTTT. Using reference TRBV30 and TRBJ1-6 for the parts outside the CDR3, the full variable domain is SQTIHQWPATLVQPVGSPLSLECTVEGTSNPNLYWYRQAAGRGLQLLFYSVGIGQISSEVPQNLSASRPQDRQFILSSKKLLLSDSGFYLCAWSKGGFGNGTRLTVT.

This clone was seen once. This chain's CDR3 is CASAPGGRDEQYF. DNA for the CDR3: TGTGCCAGCGCCCCTGGGGGGCGGGACGAGCAGTACTTC. The chain carries TRBV28 and TRBJ2-7, with D possibly being TRBD1 or TRBD2 (6 bases each). The V gene lost 8 bases and the J gene lost 5 bases, with 16 bases spanning the gap. CDR3 length: 13 residues. Germline lookup yields CDR1 MDHEN and CDR2 SYDVKM.

The rearrangement uses TRBV7-9 and TRBJ1-4; D remains unclear. V lost 6 bases to trimming and J lost 5 bases, with 19 bases between them. The germline V gene has CDR1 SEHNR and CDR2 FQNEAQ (reference sequence). The CDR3 extends over 16 amino acids. The DNA of the CDR3 is TGTGCCAGCAGACCAAGCTGGGCAGGTGAAAATGAAAAACTGTTTTTT. It specifies CASRPSWAGENEKLFF.

The chain has TRBV7-9 and TRBJ1-1; 7 bases agree with TRBD1. V shed 8 bases, J shed 6 bases, and the junction held 9 bases outside the gene matches. The CDR3 is made up of 13 amino acids. Germline lookup yields CDR1 SEHNR and CDR2 FQNEAQ (reference sequence). The CDR3, as DNA: TGTGCCAGCGACAGGGTTGGAGACGCTGAAGCTTTCTTT. It codes for CASDRVGDAEAFF. The variable domain in full, completed from reference TRBV7-9 and TRBJ1-1, reads DTGVSQNPRHKITKRGQNVTFRCDPISEHNRLYWYRQTLGQGPEFLTYFQNEAQLEKSRLLSDRFSAERPKGSFSTLEIQRTEQGDSAMYLCASDRVGDAEAFFGQGTRLTVV.

This sequence joins TRBV2 and TRBJ1-1, with 9 positions matching TRBD1. This CDR3 spans 15 amino acids. CDR1 and CDR2 from the germline V gene are SNHLY and FYNNEI. The ends lost 6 bases at V and 3 bases at J; junction bases unmatched: 8. This chain's CDR3 is CASRPTGGLHTEAFF. For the CDR3, the DNA is TGTGCCAGCAGACCAACAGGGGGCCTACACACTGAAGCTTTCTTT.

V usage is TRBV9 and J usage is TRBJ2-3; tentatively, D is TRBD2 (5 bases). This CDR3 has 15 amino acids. Germline V gene lookup returns CDR1 SGDLS and CDR2 YYNGEE. V was pared by 0 bases and J by 2 bases, with 10 bases between. The DNA of the CDR3 is TGTGCCAGCAGCGTAGCGGGGTATTTCACAGATACGCAGTATTTT. Its protein product is CASSVAGYFTDTQYF.

A remark on this clone: The junction differs from germline at one of its ends, possibly a read error. The CDR3 sequence is CASSPLGGGIQETQYF. For the CDR3, the DNA is TGTGCTAGCAGCCCCCTCGGCGGGGGAATACAAGAGACCCAGTACTTC. This rearrangement joins TRBV7-7 to TRBJ2-5; 7 nucleotides agree with TRBD2. The CDR3 is 16 amino acids. The germline V gene encodes CDR1 SSHAT and CDR2 FNYEAQ (reference sequence).

V is TRBV9 and J is TRBJ2-7; possibly TRBD1 for D (6 bases). Trimming cost V 4 bases and J 2 bases, with 13 bases left between them. The CDR3 is 14 residues long. The V gene's germline CDR1 is SGDLS and CDR2 YYNGEE. For the CDR3, the DNA is TGTGCCAGCAGCCGCCAGACAGGAACCTACGAGCAGTACTTC. Amino acid sequence: CASSRQTGTYEQYF.